A single sample gave rise to the 20 T cell receptor beta chains below, sequenced in a study of blood T cell repertoires in COVID-19. Data came from immunoSEQ multiplex PCR; TCRdb stores just in-frame clones and leaves some out. The repertoire holds 45,000 to 50,000 clones, with around nine tenths as singletons. Sequencing was done on a sample of peripheral blood. These receptor sequences come from a man over 45 with acute or convalescent COVID-19.

The J gene is TRBJ1-2, the V gene TRBV6-5, with D tentatively TRBD1 (5 bases). The germline CDR1 and CDR2 sequences are MNHEY and SVGAGI. V shed 1 base and J shed 0 bases, with 12 bases lying between them. CDR3 length: 16 residues. CDR3 residues: CASSYFRDSTNYGYTF. The CDR3 coding sequence is TGTGCCAGCAGTTACTTCCGGGACTCTACTAACTATGGCTACACCTTC.

V is TRBV30 and J is TRBJ1-1, with a possible D match to TRBD1 (6 bases). CDR3 length equals 13 residues. Between the trimmed V and J ends, which lost 4 bases and 1 base, there was a span of 10 bases. Germline V gene sequence: CDR1 GTSNPN, CDR2 SVGIG (reference sequence). The CDR3 nucleotides read TGTGCCTGGAACAGGGTCACGAACACTGAAGCTTTCTTT. The encoded protein is CAWNRVTNTEAFF.

The rearrangement links TRBV28 to TRBJ1-5; 7 bases agree with TRBD1. V lost 5 bases, J lost 4 bases, and 11 bases stayed unmatched. CDR1 is MDHEN, CDR2 SYDVKM, per germline. The CDR3 spans 16 residues. CDR3 sequence reads: CASSIPGAGGNQPQHF. The CDR3 nucleotides are TGTGCCAGCAGTATCCCTGGGGCAGGGGGAAATCAGCCCCAGCATTTT.

The chain joins TRBV20-1 to TRBJ2-1; TRBD1 might be the D (5 bases). The V end was cut by 3 bases, the J end by 0 bases, with 18 bases between. Germline V gives CDR1 DFQATT, CDR2 SNEGSKA (reference sequence). The CDR3 length is 17 residues. The CDR3 DNA is TGCAGTGCTAGTTCCCCTCCCCAGGGAAGCTCCTACAATGAGCAGTTCTTC. Its translation: CSASSPPQGSSYNEQFF.

The rearrangement links TRBV19 to TRBJ2-7, with TRBD1 identical over 8 bases. Trimming removed 8 bases from V and 4 bases from J; junction bases left unmatched: 10. Germline assignment: CDR1 LNHDA and CDR2 SQIVND (reference sequence). The CDR3 is made up of 14 amino acids. This CDR3 reads CASGRRTGSYEQYF. The CDR3 DNA sequence: TGTGCCAGTGGTCGGAGGACAGGGTCGTACGAGCAGTACTTC.

The chain employs TRBV19 and TRBJ2-2; 9 positions agree with TRBD1. Germline V gives CDR1 LNHDA, CDR2 SQIVND (reference sequence). Trimming at V came to 11 bases and at J to 4 bases, leaving 8 bases not matched to a gene. The CDR3 is 14 amino acids. CDR3 loop: CAASGTGTTGELFF. The CDR3 DNA reads as TGTGCCGCATCCGGGACAGGGACCACCGGGGAGCTGTTTTTT.

This clone has only a few counts. V is TRBV7-9 and J is TRBJ2-7; D possibly corresponds to TRBD2 (5 bases). The CDR3 totals 13 residues. The V gene's germline CDR1 is SEHNR and CDR2 FQNEAQ (reference sequence). Between the trimmed V and J ends, which lost 5 bases and 0 bases, there was a span of 8 bases. CDR3 bases: TGTGCCAGCAGCCCTACTAGCTCCTACGAGCAGTACTTC. As protein: CASSPTSSYEQYF. The full variable domain, completed using reference TRBV7-9 and TRBJ2-7, is DTGVSQNPRHKITKRGQNVTFRCDPISEHNRLYWYRQTLGQGPEFLTYFQNEAQLEKSRLLSDRFSAERPKGSFSTLEIQRTEQGDSAMYLCASSPTSSYEQYFGPGTRLTVT.

The CDR3 is CASSPRGPRTEAFF. CDR3 bases: TGCGCCAGCAGCCCCCGCGGGCCCCGAACTGAAGCTTTCTTT. The chain is built from TRBV5-1 and TRBJ1-1; D remains ambiguous. The CDR3 consists of 14 residues. V dropped 4 bases and J dropped 5 bases, with 15 bases sitting between them. CDR1 and CDR2 (germline): SGHRS, YFSETQ.

The V call is TRBV7-2, the J call TRBJ1-6; a possible D gene is TRBD1 (6 bases). V was pared by 5 bases and J by 3 bases, with 11 bases between. This CDR3 is built from 15 residues. Germline V gene lookup returns CDR1 SGHTA and CDR2 FQGNSA. The CDR3 region has the DNA TGTGCCAGCAGCCTCAGGACAGACTATAATTCACCCCTCCACTTT. Amino acids: CASSLRTDYNSPLHF.

The chain uses TRBV6-5 and TRBJ1-5; TRBD1 matches at 9 bases. V was clipped by 6 bases and J by 2 bases; unmatched bases: 5. CDR3 length equals 15 residues. Germline V gives CDR1 MNHEY, CDR2 SVGAGI. The CDR3 protein is CASRQTGGGNQPQHF. CDR3 nucleotides: TGTGCCAGCAGGCAGACAGGGGGAGGCAATCAGCCCCAGCATTTT.

This clone occurred once. The chain couples TRBV5-1 to TRBJ1-3; D may be TRBD1 (6 bases). The CDR3 totals 15 residues. V gave up 4 bases and J gave up 3 bases, with 14 bases separating them. The germline gives CDR1 SGHRS, CDR2 YFSETQ. CDR3 region: CASSLTGQSGNTIYF. CDR3 bases: TGCGCCAGCAGCCTAACAGGACAGAGTGGAAACACCATATATTTT. The whole variable domain, filled in from reference TRBV5-1 and TRBJ1-3, reads KAGVTQTPRYLIKTRGQQVTLSCSPISGHRSVSWYQQTPGQGLQFLFEYFSETQRNKGNFPGRFSGRQFSNSRSEMNVSTLELGDSALYLCASSLTGQSGNTIYFGEGSWLTVV.

The gene calls are TRBV19 and TRBJ1-5; TRBD1 matches at 9 bases. V was clipped by 5 bases and J by 6 bases; unmatched bases: 14. Germline CDR1 LNHDA, CDR2 SQIVND (reference sequence). The CDR3 runs to 17 residues. CDR3 loop: CASSPRGRTGERQPQHF. CDR3 DNA: TGTGCCAGTAGTCCCCGGGGTAGGACAGGGGAGCGTCAGCCCCAGCATTTT.

The genes are TRBV10-3 and TRBJ1-3, with D possibly matching TRBD1 (5 bases). CDR3 length equals 15 residues. Germline assignment: CDR1 ENHRY and CDR2 SYGVKD. V dropped 7 bases and J dropped 2 bases, with 15 bases sitting between them. The CDR3 spells CAITSTGSAGNTIYF. CDR3 nucleotide sequence: TGTGCCATCACTAGTACAGGTTCGGCTGGAAACACCATATATTTT.

The rearrangement links TRBV14 to TRBJ2-1; D is ambiguous. Trimming took 5 bases from V and 7 from J, leaving 12 bases between them. This CDR3 spans 13 amino acids. CDR1 SGHDN and CDR2 FVKESK come from the germline V gene. Here the CDR3 DNA reads TGTGCCAGCAGCAAATATGACGGGAATGAGCAGTTCTTC. It specifies CASSKYDGNEQFF.

This clone was seen at least ten times. CDR3 nucleotide sequence: TGTGCCAGCAGCTTGGTTCCCGAGCGGGTTGAAGCTTTCTTT. As protein: CASSLVPERVEAFF. The V gene is TRBV5-5, the J gene TRBJ1-1; D unresolved. The germline V and J ends were trimmed by 0 bases and 7 bases, with 13 bases remaining between them. The CDR3 totals 14 residues. Germline V gene lookup returns CDR1 SGHKS and CDR2 YYEKEE (reference sequence).

The chain joins TRBV12-3 or TRBV12-4 to TRBJ2-7, with D hard to call. V gave up 3 bases and J gave up 3 bases, with 9 bases separating them. The CDR3 sequence is 13 residues long. The DNA for the CDR3 is TGTGCCAGCAGTTTTGGGCAGGTCTACGAGCAGTACTTC. Translated, it gives CASSFGQVYEQYF.

This chain joins TRBV7-9 and TRBJ2-7; D possibly corresponds to TRBD2 (5 bases). Trimming took off 6 bases at V and 3 bases at J, with 15 bases between the two ends. There are 14 residues in the CDR3. Germline CDR1 reads SEHNR; CDR2 reads FQNEAQ (reference sequence). CDR3 sequence (DNA): TGTGCCAGCAGTCTGGCCGGGATTAGCTACGAGCAGTACTTC. Protein: CASSLAGISYEQYF.

The V gene is TRBV6-1, the J gene TRBJ1-6; a possible D gene is TRBD1 (6 bases). The CDR3 runs to 12 residues. Germline assignment: CDR1 MNHNS and CDR2 SASEGT. V was shortened by 3 bases and J by 14 bases, with 11 bases between the two germline ends. CDR3 sequence: CASSDEGETLHF. CDR3 DNA sequence: TGTGCCAGCAGTGACGAGGGGGAAACCCTCCACTTT.

The V and J genes are TRBV12-3 or TRBV12-4 and TRBJ1-2, with no clear D. The CDR3 spans 11 residues. V was pared by 6 bases and J by 8 bases, with 10 bases between. The CDR3 sequence is CASSYGAGYTF. In DNA, the CDR3 is TGTGCCAGCAGCTACGGAGCGGGCTACACCTTC.

This chain joins TRBV4-1 and TRBJ1-1; maybe TRBD1 (6 bases). Trimming shortened V by 3 bases and J by 5 bases, and 19 bases separated the two germline ends. The CDR3 has 16 amino acids. Germline V gene data show CDR1 as MGHRA and CDR2 as YSYEKL. The chain's CDR3 is CASSQDILQGETEAFF. The CDR3 DNA follows: TGCGCCAGCAGCCAGGATATCCTACAGGGAGAGACTGAAGCTTTCTTT.